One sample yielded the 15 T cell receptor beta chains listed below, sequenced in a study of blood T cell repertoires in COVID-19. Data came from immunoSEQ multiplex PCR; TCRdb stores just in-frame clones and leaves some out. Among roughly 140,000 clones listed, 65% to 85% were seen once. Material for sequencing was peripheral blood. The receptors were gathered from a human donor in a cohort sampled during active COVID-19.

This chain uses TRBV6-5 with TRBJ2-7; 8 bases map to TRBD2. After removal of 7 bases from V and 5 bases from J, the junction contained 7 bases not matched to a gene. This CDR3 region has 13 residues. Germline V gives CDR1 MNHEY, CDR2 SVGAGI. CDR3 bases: TGTGCCAGCACCATTAGCGGGGTAAACGAGCAGTACTTC. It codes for CASTISGVNEQYF.

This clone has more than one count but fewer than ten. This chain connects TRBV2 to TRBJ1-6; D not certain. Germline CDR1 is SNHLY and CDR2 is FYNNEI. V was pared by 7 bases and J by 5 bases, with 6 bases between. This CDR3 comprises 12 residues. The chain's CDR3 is CASMSDNSPLHF. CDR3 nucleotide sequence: TGTGCCAGCATGAGCGATAATTCACCCCTCCACTTT.

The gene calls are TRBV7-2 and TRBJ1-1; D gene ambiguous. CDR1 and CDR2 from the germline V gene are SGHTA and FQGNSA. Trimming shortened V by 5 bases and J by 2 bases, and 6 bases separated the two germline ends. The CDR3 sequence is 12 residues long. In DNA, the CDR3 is TGTGCCAGCAGCCACTTCAACACTGAAGCTTTCTTT. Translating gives CASSHFNTEAFF.

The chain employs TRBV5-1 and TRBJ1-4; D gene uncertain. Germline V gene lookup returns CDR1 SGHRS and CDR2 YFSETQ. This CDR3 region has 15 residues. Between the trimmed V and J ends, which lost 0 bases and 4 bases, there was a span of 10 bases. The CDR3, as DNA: TGCGCCAGCAGCTTGGGGTTTAGCTATAATGAAAAACTGTTTTTT. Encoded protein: CASSLGFSYNEKLFF.

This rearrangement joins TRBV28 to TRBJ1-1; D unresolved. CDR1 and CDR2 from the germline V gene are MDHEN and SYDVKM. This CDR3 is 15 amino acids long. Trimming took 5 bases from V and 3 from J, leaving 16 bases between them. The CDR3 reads CASSIPGDADTEAFF. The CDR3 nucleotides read TGTGCCAGCAGTATACCGGGAGATGCGGACACTGAAGCTTTCTTT.

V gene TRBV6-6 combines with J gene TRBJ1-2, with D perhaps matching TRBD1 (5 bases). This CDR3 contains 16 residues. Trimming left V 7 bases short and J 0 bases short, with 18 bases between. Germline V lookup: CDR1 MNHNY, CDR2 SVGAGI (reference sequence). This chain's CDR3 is CASTLVFRGTNYGYTF. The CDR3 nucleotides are TGTGCCAGCACCCTAGTTTTTAGGGGAACTAACTATGGCTACACCTTC.

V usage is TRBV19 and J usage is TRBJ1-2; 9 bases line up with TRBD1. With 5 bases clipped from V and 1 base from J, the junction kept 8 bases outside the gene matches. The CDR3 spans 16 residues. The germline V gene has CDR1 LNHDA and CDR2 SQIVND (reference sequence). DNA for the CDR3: TGTGCCAGTAGTCGTCTAACAGGGGGCAGTAACTATGGCTACACCTTC. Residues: CASSRLTGGSNYGYTF.

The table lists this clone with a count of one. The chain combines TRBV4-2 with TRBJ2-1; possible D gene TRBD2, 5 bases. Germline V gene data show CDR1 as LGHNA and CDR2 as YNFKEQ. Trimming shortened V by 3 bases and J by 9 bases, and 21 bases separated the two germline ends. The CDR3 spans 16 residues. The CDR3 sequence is CASSHETRLARSEQFF. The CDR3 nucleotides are TGTGCCAGCAGCCACGAAACCCGGCTAGCTAGGAGTGAGCAGTTCTTC.

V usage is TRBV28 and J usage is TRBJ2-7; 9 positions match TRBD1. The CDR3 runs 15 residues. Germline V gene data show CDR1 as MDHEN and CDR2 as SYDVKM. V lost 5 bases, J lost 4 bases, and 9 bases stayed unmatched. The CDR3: CASSQSGTGIYEQYF. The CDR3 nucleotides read TGTGCCAGCAGTCAAAGCGGGACAGGGATTTACGAGCAGTACTTC. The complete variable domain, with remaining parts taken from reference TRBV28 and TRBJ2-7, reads DVKVTQSSRYLVKRTGEKVFLECVQDMDHENMFWYRQDPGLGLRLIYFSYDVKMKEKGDIPEGYSVSREKKERFSLILESASTNQTSMYLCASSQSGTGIYEQYFGPGTRLTVT.

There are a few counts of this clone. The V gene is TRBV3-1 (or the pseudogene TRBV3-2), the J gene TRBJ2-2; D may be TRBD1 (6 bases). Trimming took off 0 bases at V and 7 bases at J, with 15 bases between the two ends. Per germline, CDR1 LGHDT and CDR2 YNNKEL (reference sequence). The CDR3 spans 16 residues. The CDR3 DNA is TGTGCCAGCAGCCAAGATCAAACAGGGCTTGGCGGGGAGCTGTTTTTT. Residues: CASSQDQTGLGGELFF.

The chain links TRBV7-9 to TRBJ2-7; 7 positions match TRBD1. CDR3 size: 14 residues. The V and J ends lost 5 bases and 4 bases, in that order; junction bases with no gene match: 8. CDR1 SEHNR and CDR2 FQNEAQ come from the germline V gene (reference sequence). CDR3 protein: CASSRGQVSYEQYF. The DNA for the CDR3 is TGTGCCAGCAGCAGAGGACAGGTTAGTTACGAGCAGTACTTC. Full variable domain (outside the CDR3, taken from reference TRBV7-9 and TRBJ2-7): DTGVSQNPRHKITKRGQNVTFRCDPISEHNRLYWYRQTLGQGPEFLTYFQNEAQLEKSRLLSDRFSAERPKGSFSTLEIQRTEQGDSAMYLCASSRGQVSYEQYFGPGTRLTVT.

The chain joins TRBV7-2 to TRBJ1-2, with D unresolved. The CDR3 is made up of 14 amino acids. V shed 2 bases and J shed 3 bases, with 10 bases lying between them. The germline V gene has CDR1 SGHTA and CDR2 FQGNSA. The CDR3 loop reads CASSLNSNYYGYTF. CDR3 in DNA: TGTGCCAGCAGCTTAAACTCAAACTACTATGGCTACACCTTC.

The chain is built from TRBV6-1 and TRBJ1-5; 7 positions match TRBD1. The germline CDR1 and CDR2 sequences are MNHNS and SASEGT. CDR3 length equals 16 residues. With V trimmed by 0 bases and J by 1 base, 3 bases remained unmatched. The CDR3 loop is CASSEATGRSNQPQHF. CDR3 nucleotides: TGTGCCAGCAGTGAAGCGACAGGGAGGAGCAATCAGCCCCAGCATTTT.

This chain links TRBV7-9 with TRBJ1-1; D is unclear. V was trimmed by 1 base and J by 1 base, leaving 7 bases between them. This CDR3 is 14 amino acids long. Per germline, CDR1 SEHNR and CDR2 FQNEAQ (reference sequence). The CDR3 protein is CASSLGAPNTEAFF. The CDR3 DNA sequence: TGTGCCAGCAGCTTAGGCGCTCCGAACACTGAAGCTTTCTTT.

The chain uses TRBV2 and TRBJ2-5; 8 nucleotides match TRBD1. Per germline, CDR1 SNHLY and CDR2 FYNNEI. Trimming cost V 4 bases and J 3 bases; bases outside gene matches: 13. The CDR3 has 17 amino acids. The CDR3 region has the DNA TGTGCCAGCAGTGCCGACTCCTTACACAGGGGGGAAGAGACCCAGTACTTC. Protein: CASSADSLHRGEETQYF.